The rows below give T cell receptor beta chains drawn from one sample of a study of blood T cell repertoires in COVID-19. Profiling relied on immunoSEQ multiplex PCR, and the TCRdb table lists in-frame clones only, not all of them. The repertoire holds under 200,000 clones, with about four fifths as singletons. The sample consisted of peripheral blood. The source of these receptors is a man aged 55 to 70 with acute or convalescent COVID-19. Both conserved end residues are part of each CDR3. Each record gives: D gene, V gene, clone size, J gene, CDR3 protein, CDR3 DNA. A D gene is named only where the DNA matches it firmly. Size tells how often a clone was seen (once, few, many) or the class of an expanded clone, and some rows leave it out.

D gene: NA; V gene: TRBV11-2; clone size: NA; J gene: TRBJ1-3; CDR3 protein: CASSRSRGGNTIYF; CDR3 DNA: TGTGCCAGCAGCCGATCTCGGGGAGGAAACACCATATATTTT
D gene: NA; V gene: TRBV2; clone size: NA; J gene: TRBJ2-1; CDR3 protein: CASSEGSVGNEQFF; CDR3 DNA: TGTGCCAGCAGTGAAGGGTCGGTTGGTAATGAGCAGTTCTTC
D gene: TRBD2; V gene: TRBV5-6; clone size: few; J gene: TRBJ2-1; CDR3 protein: CASSLGTSGGLYYNEQFF; CDR3 DNA: TGTGCCAGCAGCCTAGGGACTAGCGGGGGGCTTTACTACAATGAGCAGTTCTTC
D gene: TRBD1; V gene: TRBV5-1; clone size: NA; J gene: TRBJ2-2; CDR3 protein: CASSLGQGNTGELFF; CDR3 DNA: TGCGCCAGCAGCTTGGGACAGGGAAACACCGGGGAGCTGTTTTTT
D gene: NA; V gene: TRBV28; clone size: NA; J gene: TRBJ1-5; CDR3 protein: CATALVPQQPQHF; CDR3 DNA: TGTGCCACTGCCCTCGTCCCCCAGCAGCCCCAGCATTTT
D gene: NA; V gene: TRBV18; clone size: NA; J gene: TRBJ2-7; CDR3 protein: CASSLGNEQYF; CDR3 DNA: TGTGCCAGCTCCCTCGGGAACGAGCAGTACTTC
D gene: NA; V gene: TRBV4-1; clone size: NA; J gene: TRBJ2-7; CDR3 protein: CASSRDRQAYEQYF; CDR3 DNA: TGCGCCAGCAGCCGCGACAGGCAAGCCTACGAGCAGTACTTC
D gene: NA; V gene: TRBV6-1; clone size: NA; J gene: TRBJ1-4; CDR3 protein: CASSAGHGGTNEKLFF; CDR3 DNA: TGTGCCAGCAGTGCAGGACACGGGGGAACTAATGAAAAACTGTTTTTT
D gene: NA; V gene: TRBV6-9; clone size: once; J gene: TRBJ2-7; CDR3 protein: CASSYSRGRWYEQYF; CDR3 DNA: TGTGCCAGCAGTTATTCTCGAGGGCGGTGGTACGAGCAGTACTTC
D gene: NA; V gene: TRBV27; clone size: NA; J gene: TRBJ2-7; CDR3 protein: CASSSLTGNTYEQYF; CDR3 DNA: TGTGCCAGCAGTTCTTTGACAGGTAACACCTACGAGCAGTACTTC
D gene: NA; V gene: TRBV7-9; clone size: NA; J gene: TRBJ1-1; CDR3 protein: CASSRGEGTRTTEAFF; CDR3 DNA: TGTGCCAGCAGCCGAGGTGAGGGGACTCGGACCACTGAAGCTTTCTTT
D gene: NA; V gene: TRBV5-5; clone size: NA; J gene: TRBJ2-1; CDR3 protein: CASSLSRLSSYNEQFF; CDR3 DNA: TGTGCCAGCAGCTTGTCCAGGCTGAGCTCCTACAATGAGCAGTTCTTC
D gene: TRBD2; V gene: TRBV3-1/TRBV3-2; clone size: few; J gene: TRBJ2-2; CDR3 protein: CASSQAAGGFRGELFF; CDR3 DNA: TGTGCCAGCAGCCAAGCAGCGGGGGGGTTTAGAGGGGAGCTGTTTTTT
D gene: NA; V gene: TRBV20-1; clone size: NA; J gene: TRBJ2-1; CDR3 protein: CSASQWSEQFF; CDR3 DNA: TGCAGTGCCTCCCAGTGGAGTGAGCAGTTCTTC
D gene: NA; V gene: TRBV25-1; clone size: NA; J gene: TRBJ1-2; CDR3 protein: CASSVAGGNYGYTF; CDR3 DNA: TGTGCCAGCAGTGTGGCTGGGGGCAACTATGGCTACACCTTC
D gene: TRBD2; V gene: TRBV7-8; clone size: NA; J gene: TRBJ2-7; CDR3 protein: CASSLRGRGRTSGRHGEQYF; CDR3 DNA: TGTGCCAGCAGCTTAAGGGGCAGGGGTAGGACTAGCGGGAGGCACGGAGAGCAGTACTTC
D gene: NA; V gene: TRBV24-1; clone size: few; J gene: TRBJ1-6; CDR3 protein: CATSDSNNSPLHF; CDR3 DNA: TGTGCCACCAGTGACAGTAATAATTCACCCCTCCACTTT
D gene: NA; V gene: TRBV19; clone size: NA; J gene: TRBJ2-5; CDR3 protein: CASSIRGKGETQYF; CDR3 DNA: TGTGCCAGTAGTATCAGGGGCAAAGGAGAGACCCAGTACTTC
D gene: TRBD2; V gene: TRBV6-4; clone size: once; J gene: TRBJ2-1; CDR3 protein: CASSAGTSGIGEQFF; CDR3 DNA: TGTGCCAGCAGTGCCGGGACTAGCGGGATAGGTGAGCAGTTCTTC
D gene: TRBD2; V gene: TRBV9; clone size: NA; J gene: TRBJ2-1; CDR3 protein: CASSGGTSSYNEQFF; CDR3 DNA: TGTGCCAGCAGCGGCGGGACTAGCTCCTACAATGAGCAGTTCTTC
D gene: TRBD2; V gene: TRBV2; clone size: NA; J gene: TRBJ2-1; CDR3 protein: CASRARTSGRNEQFF; CDR3 DNA: TGTGCCAGCAGGGCACGGACTAGCGGGAGGAATGAGCAGTTCTTC
D gene: TRBD2; V gene: TRBV2; clone size: NA; J gene: TRBJ2-5; CDR3 protein: CASKFPGLAQETQYF; CDR3 DNA: TGTGCCAGCAAGTTTCCGGGACTAGCGCAAGAGACCCAGTACTTC
D gene: TRBD2; V gene: TRBV5-1; clone size: NA; J gene: TRBJ2-7; CDR3 protein: CASSPTLAGSNYEQYF; CDR3 DNA: TGCGCCAGCAGCCCCACACTAGCGGGTTCCAACTACGAGCAGTACTTC
D gene: NA; V gene: TRBV12-3/TRBV12-4; clone size: once; J gene: TRBJ1-2; CDR3 protein: CASSLIGYGYTF; CDR3 DNA: TGTGCCAGCAGTTTAATCGGCTATGGCTACACCTTC
D gene: NA; V gene: TRBV19; clone size: NA; J gene: TRBJ2-3; CDR3 protein: CASSIRGSSTDTQYF; CDR3 DNA: TGTGCCAGTAGTATAAGGGGCTCTTCCACAGATACGCAGTATTTT
D gene: NA; V gene: TRBV9; clone size: NA; J gene: TRBJ1-2; CDR3 protein: CASSVEPSQGLGGYTF; CDR3 DNA: TGTGCCAGCAGCGTCGAGCCCTCTCAGGGCTTGGGGGGCTACACCTTC
D gene: TRBD1; V gene: TRBV5-1; clone size: few; J gene: TRBJ1-2; CDR3 protein: CASSLRIGTVTNGYTF; CDR3 DNA: TGCGCCAGCAGCCTCCGCATTGGGACAGTTACTAATGGCTACACCTTC
D gene: NA; V gene: TRBV30; clone size: NA; J gene: TRBJ2-5; CDR3 protein: CAWSVFWREQETQYF; CDR3 DNA: TGTGCCTGGAGTGTATTTTGGAGGGAGCAAGAGACCCAGTACTTC
D gene: NA; V gene: TRBV4-2; clone size: once; J gene: TRBJ2-7; CDR3 protein: CASSQLITPGHNEQYF; CDR3 DNA: TGTGCCAGCAGCCAACTTATTACCCCGGGACACAACGAGCAGTACTTC
D gene: TRBD2; V gene: TRBV9; clone size: once; J gene: TRBJ2-1; CDR3 protein: CASSAGVQAGVNGEQFF; CDR3 DNA: TGTGCCAGCAGCGCCGGGGTACAAGCGGGAGTGAATGGTGAGCAGTTCTTC
D gene: NA; V gene: TRBV4-1; clone size: NA; J gene: TRBJ1-3; CDR3 protein: CASSQDPGVGNTIYF; CDR3 DNA: TGCGCCAGCAGCCAAGATCCAGGGGTCGGAAACACCATATATTTT
D gene: NA; V gene: TRBV27; clone size: few; J gene: TRBJ1-1; CDR3 protein: CASSLLREKNTEAFF; CDR3 DNA: TGTGCCAGCAGTTTATTAAGGGAGAAGAACACTGAAGCTTTCTTT
D gene: NA; V gene: TRBV5-4; clone size: NA; J gene: TRBJ1-4; CDR3 protein: CASSLAGGGDEKLFF; CDR3 DNA: TGTGCCAGCAGCTTGGCCGGCGGAGGGGACGAAAAACTGTTTTTT
D gene: NA; V gene: TRBV4-2; clone size: NA; J gene: TRBJ1-1; CDR3 protein: CASSQVQGGEAFF; CDR3 DNA: TGTGCCAGCAGCCAAGTGCAGGGAGGGGAAGCTTTCTTT
D gene: TRBD1; V gene: TRBV27; clone size: NA; J gene: TRBJ2-7; CDR3 protein: CASNPGGSYEQYF; CDR3 DNA: TGTGCCAGCAACCCAGGGGGTTCCTACGAGCAGTACTTC
D gene: NA; V gene: TRBV10-3; clone size: NA; J gene: TRBJ2-3; CDR3 protein: CAIRRKEGTDTQYF; CDR3 DNA: TGTGCCATCAGGAGGAAGGAGGGCACAGATACGCAGTATTTT
D gene: TRBD1; V gene: TRBV25-1; clone size: few; J gene: TRBJ1-1; CDR3 protein: CASSAKGAITEAFF; CDR3 DNA: TGTGCCAGCAGTGCTAAGGGGGCGATCACTGAAGCTTTCTTT
D gene: NA; V gene: TRBV7-8; clone size: few; J gene: TRBJ1-2; CDR3 protein: CASSLGRGRTYHF; CDR3 DNA: TGTGCCAGCAGCTTAGGGCGGGGGCGGACGTACCACTTC
D gene: TRBD2; V gene: TRBV6-5; clone size: NA; J gene: TRBJ2-5; CDR3 protein: CASSYRGTSGETQYF; CDR3 DNA: TGTGCCAGCAGTTACCGCGGGACTAGCGGGGAGACCCAGTACTTC
D gene: NA; V gene: TRBV19; clone size: NA; J gene: TRBJ1-1; CDR3 protein: CASSISTGSGTEAFF; CDR3 DNA: TGTGCCAGTAGTATAAGTACAGGGAGCGGCACTGAAGCTTTCTTT
D gene: TRBD2; V gene: TRBV5-4; clone size: NA; J gene: TRBJ2-1; CDR3 protein: CASSTPLAGGNNEQFF; CDR3 DNA: TGTGCCAGCAGCACCCCTTTAGCGGGAGGCAACAATGAGCAGTTCTTC
D gene: NA; V gene: TRBV14; clone size: NA; J gene: TRBJ1-2; CDR3 protein: CASSQDRVNYGYTF; CDR3 DNA: TGTGCCAGCAGCCAAGACAGGGTAAACTATGGCTACACCTTC
D gene: NA; V gene: TRBV30; clone size: NA; J gene: TRBJ2-7; CDR3 protein: CAWRGQGRIEQYF; CDR3 DNA: TGTGCCTGGAGGGGGCAGGGGAGAATAGAGCAGTACTTC
D gene: TRBD2; V gene: TRBV4-3; clone size: NA; J gene: TRBJ2-1; CDR3 protein: CASSQGSGGAFHEQFF; CDR3 DNA: TGCGCCAGCAGCCAGGGTAGCGGGGGGGCCTTTCATGAGCAGTTCTTC
D gene: NA; V gene: TRBV11-2; clone size: NA; J gene: TRBJ1-6; CDR3 protein: CASSLAQGNNSPLHF; CDR3 DNA: TGTGCCAGCAGCTTAGCTCAGGGTAATAATTCACCCCTCCACTTT
D gene: NA; V gene: TRBV6-5; clone size: few; J gene: TRBJ2-7; CDR3 protein: CASSYSMGTYEQYF; CDR3 DNA: TGTGCCAGCAGTTACTCGATGGGGACATACGAGCAGTACTTC
D gene: TRBD1; V gene: TRBV28; clone size: NA; J gene: TRBJ2-7; CDR3 protein: CASSTPGQGANEQYF; CDR3 DNA: TGTGCCAGCAGTACTCCGGGACAGGGTGCCAACGAGCAGTACTTC
D gene: NA; V gene: TRBV24-1; clone size: NA; J gene: TRBJ2-1; CDR3 protein: CATSDNTNTPYNEQFF; CDR3 DNA: TGTGCCACCAGTGACAACACCAACACCCCATACAATGAGCAGTTCTTC
D gene: TRBD2; V gene: TRBV5-1; clone size: NA; J gene: TRBJ2-1; CDR3 protein: CASSLATSGINEQFF; CDR3 DNA: TGCGCCAGCAGCTTGGCGACTAGCGGGATCAATGAGCAGTTCTTC
D gene: TRBD2; V gene: TRBV3-1/TRBV3-2; clone size: NA; J gene: TRBJ2-1; CDR3 protein: CASSAQTSGRRIEQFF; CDR3 DNA: TGTGCCAGTTCCGCGCAGACTAGCGGGAGAAGGATTGAGCAGTTCTTC
D gene: TRBD1; V gene: TRBV9; clone size: NA; J gene: TRBJ1-1; CDR3 protein: CASSPRTGMNTEAFF; CDR3 DNA: TGTGCCAGCAGCCCCCGGACAGGCATGAACACTGAAGCTTTCTTT
D gene: TRBD1; V gene: TRBV18; clone size: NA; J gene: TRBJ2-5; CDR3 protein: CASSPTSTGGETQYF; CDR3 DNA: TGTGCCAGCTCCCCAACATCAACAGGGGGCGAGACCCAGTACTTC
D gene: NA; V gene: TRBV7-2; clone size: once; J gene: TRBJ2-3; CDR3 protein: CASSPRDTQYF; CDR3 DNA: TGTGCCAGCAGCCCCAGGGATACGCAGTATTTT
D gene: NA; V gene: TRBV5-6; clone size: NA; J gene: TRBJ2-3; CDR3 protein: CASSLPGAFPTDTQYF; CDR3 DNA: TGTGCCAGCAGCTTGCCAGGGGCTTTCCCGACAGATACGCAGTATTTT
D gene: NA; V gene: TRBV7-2; clone size: NA; J gene: TRBJ1-1; CDR3 protein: CASSLVPVGGTEAFF; CDR3 DNA: TGTGCCAGCAGCTTAGTGCCCGTTGGGGGGACTGAAGCTTTCTTT